The rows below give T cell receptor beta chains drawn from one sample of a study of CD8+ T cells in alopecia areata. Assay: immunoSEQ multiplex PCR; the TCRdb copy retains only in-frame clones and omits some. Of over 150,000 clones in the sample, around 50% were seen once. Specimen: CD8+ T cells sorted from blood. The origin of the receptors is a human donor in good health. The CDR3 runs from the conserved cysteine through the conserved F or W. The D gene is left open where the match is weak. A clone size is listed for some rows: how often the clone was seen (once, few, many), or a class if it is expanded.

d_call clone_size j_call v_call cdr3_aa cdr3_nt
TRBD2 - TRBJ2-4 TRBV15 CATSSGPRGGESKNIQYF TGTGCCACCAGCAGTGGCCCTCGGGGGGGCGAGTCCAAAAACATTCAGTACTTC
- - TRBJ2-5 TRBV11-2 CASSPGYQETQYF TGTGCCAGCAGCCCGGGATACCAAGAGACCCAGTACTTC
- - TRBJ2-7 TRBV7-9 CASSPGLSSYEQYF TGTGCCAGCAGCCCGGGACTGAGCAGCTACGAGCAGTACTTC
TRBD2 - TRBJ2-1 TRBV13 CASSLVAGGIYNEQFF TGTGCCAGCAGTTTAGTAGCGGGGGGGATCTACAATGAGCAGTTCTTC
- - TRBJ1-2 TRBV19 CASSQGLRGYTF TGTGCCAGTAGCCAGGGTTTAAGGGGCTACACCTTC
- - TRBJ1-5 TRBV15 CATSHRTGNQPQHF TGTGCCACCAGCCATCGGACAGGCAATCAGCCCCAGCATTTT
TRBD1 - TRBJ2-3 TRBV4-1 CASSQEKTGGGGTQYF TGCGCCAGCAGCCAGGAGAAGACAGGGGGCGGTGGTACGCAGTATTTT
- - TRBJ1-1 TRBV15 CATSSEGDMNTEAFF TGTGCCACCAGCAGTGAGGGAGATATGAACACTGAAGCTTTCTTT
- few TRBJ2-1 TRBV14 CASSHRSGYNEQFF TGTGCCAGCAGCCACCGAAGCGGGTACAATGAGCAGTTCTTC
- few TRBJ1-3 TRBV9 CASSVGGADGNTIYF TGTGCCAGCAGCGTAGGAGGGGCTGATGGAAACACCATATATTTT
- few TRBJ2-5 TRBV5-6 CASSPDGTLSPYQETQYF TGTGCCAGCAGCCCGGATGGGACACTGAGCCCGTACCAAGAGACCCAGTACTTC
TRBD2 - TRBJ2-4 TRBV10-2 CASMGGNIQYF TGCGCCAGCATGGGGGGGAACATTCAGTACTTC
- - TRBJ2-6 TRBV23-1 CASSQRLTATGANVLTF TGCGCCAGCAGTCAAAGGCTCACGGCGACTGGGGCCAACGTCCTGACTTTC
- - TRBJ1-3 TRBV13 CASSPKGNTIYF TGTGCCAGCAGCCCCAAGGGAAACACCATATATTTT
TRBD1 few TRBJ1-1 TRBV7-9 CASRPPGQVEAFF TGTGCCAGCAGGCCCCCGGGACAGGTCGAAGCTTTCTTT
- few TRBJ1-4 TRBV5-1 CASSLAGGAATNEKLFF TGCGCCAGCAGCTTGGCGGGGGGCGCCGCAACTAATGAAAAACTGTTTTTT
- many TRBJ1-5 TRBV7-8 CASSDGSSFNQPQHF TGTGCCAGCAGCGATGGGAGCAGTTTCAATCAGCCCCAGCATTTT
TRBD1 - TRBJ1-1 TRBV7-9 CASSSGQVNTEAFF TGTGCCAGCAGTTCGGGACAGGTGAACACTGAAGCTTTCTTT
TRBD2 - TRBJ2-1 TRBV29-1 CSGLAGDLNEQFF TGCAGCGGACTAGCGGGGGACCTCAATGAGCAGTTCTTC
- - TRBJ2-7 TRBV7-8 CASSLGAHNEQYF TGTGCCAGCAGCTTGGGGGCGCATAACGAGCAGTACTTC
TRBD1 - TRBJ2-1 TRBV27 CASSGRDRGYNEQFF TGTGCCAGCAGTGGCCGGGACAGGGGATACAATGAGCAGTTCTTC
- - TRBJ1-1 TRBV29-1 CSVVTGSNTEAFF TGCAGCGTTGTGACGGGCTCGAACACTGAAGCTTTCTTT
TRBD1 few TRBJ2-5 TRBV29-1 CSVGGQGDLYQYF TGCAGCGTTGGGGGACAGGGGGACCTGTACCAGTACTTC
- few TRBJ2-5 TRBV2 CASSEAGKETQYF TGTGCCAGCAGTGAGGCTGGGAAAGAGACCCAGTACTTC
- - TRBJ1-1 TRBV7-9 CASSFMQGAEAFF TGTGCCAGCAGCTTTATGCAGGGTGCTGAAGCTTTCTTT
TRBD1 - TRBJ1-1 TRBV5-1 CASSAGQGATEAFF TGCGCCAGCAGCGCAGGACAGGGGGCTACTGAAGCTTTCTTT
- - TRBJ2-2 TRBV23-1 CASSQSVHPNTGELFF TGCGCCAGCAGTCAATCGGTACATCCGAACACCGGGGAGCTGTTTTTT
TRBD1 few TRBJ2-3 TRBV5-1 CASSLGQGGNTQYF TGCGCCAGCAGCTTGGGACAGGGGGGAAATACGCAGTATTTT
- once TRBJ2-3 TRBV29-1 CSAEPGRTDTQYF TGCAGCGCCGAACCAGGGCGCACAGATACGCAGTATTTT
- few TRBJ1-2 TRBV29-1 CSVEVRDGYTF TGCAGCGTTGAAGTGAGAGATGGCTACACCTTC
- - TRBJ2-1 TRBV7-7 CASSLTLAREQFF TGTGCCAGCAGCTTAACTTTAGCGAGAGAGCAGTTCTTC
TRBD2 many TRBJ2-3 TRBV6-4 CASSGTSGGTDTQYF TGTGCCAGCAGTGGGACTAGCGGGGGCACAGATACGCAGTATTTT
TRBD1 - TRBJ2-7 TRBV4-1 CASSQGQGVYEQYF TGCGCCAGCAGCCAGGGACAGGGGGTTTACGAGCAGTACTTC
TRBD1 - TRBJ1-3 TRBV30 CAWMEGASGNTIYF TGTGCCTGGATGGAGGGGGCCAGTGGAAACACCATATATTTT
TRBD1 - TRBJ1-2 TRBV29-1 CSAPRQGANYGYTF TGCAGCGCCCCTCGCCAGGGGGCTAACTATGGCTACACCTTC
TRBD2 few TRBJ2-1 TRBV4-1 CASSQVDGGAGEQFF TGCGCCAGCAGCCAAGTTGACGGGGGAGCGGGGGAGCAGTTCTTC
- - TRBJ1-1 TRBV11-1 CASSYPRGSNTEAFF TGTGCCAGCAGCTACCCACGGGGGTCGAACACTGAAGCTTTCTTT
- - TRBJ2-3 TRBV7-8 CASSLWDFTDTQYF TGTGCCAGCAGCCTATGGGACTTCACAGATACGCAGTATTTT
- - TRBJ1-1 TRBV30 CAWTFRPSTEAFF TGTGCCTGGACCTTCCGGCCTTCGACTGAAGCTTTCTTT
- - TRBJ2-7 TRBV5-6 CASSGRVSYEQYF TGTGCCAGCAGCGGCCGGGTCTCCTACGAGCAGTACTTC
- few TRBJ2-1 TRBV6-6 CASSPYGSYNEQFF TGTGCCAGCAGTCCCTACGGCTCCTACAATGAGCAGTTCTTC
TRBD1 many TRBJ1-4 TRBV6-5 CASSSTDRGEKLFF TGTGCCAGCAGTTCAACGGACAGGGGTGAAAAACTGTTTTTT